This T cell receptor beta chain came from a study of stem cell transplantation in POMP-related autoinflammatory disease (dated by TCRdb to the early 2020s). Turning to the overall study: According to the study's hypothesis, the TRB repertoire gets skewed because defective thymoproteasomes impair MHC class I-dependent CD8+ T-cell differentiation and positive selection. Prior to transplant, the patients had skewing toward CD4+ naive T cells, low CD8+ T-cell proportions, and reduced T-cell cytokine secretion. DNA chimerism analysis after transplant demonstrated 100% donor engraftment of neutrophils and platelets for up to one year. To find out how POMP deficiency affects T-cell receptor beta repertoire diversity and CDR3 characteristics, high-throughput TRB sequencing was used. The full study reports these points: PRAID patients trended toward lower TRB diversity and higher clonality across all analyzed T-cell subsets. In PRAID patients, the trend toward lower diversity and increased clonality reached statistical significance only for regulatory T cells. PRAID patients showed a restricted number of unique TRB V-J gene pairings.

CDR3 length: 13 amino acids, cysteine to phenylalanine. The entry retains the CDR3 DNA only, 39 bases that are in frame from base 1. CDR1 and CDR2, looked up from the germline V gene (reference sequence), are SGHAT and FQDESV. V and J are truncated by 3 bases and 2 bases respectively, leaving an intervening sequence of 7 bases. In light of the paper, this sample's time point label describes: after hematopoietic stem cell transplant. PRAID was a condition in which autoinflammation came alongside prominent immunodeficiency. Before TRB sequencing, the T-cell subsets, namely conventional T cells, CD8+ T cells, regulatory T cells, and T follicular helper cells, were sorted. A single count supports this clone. Its antigen is currently not known. No much larger clone is present one base from it, and per-base qualities are unavailable. Library construction relied on the immunoSEQ multiplex PCR assay. The original pipeline was this. Repertoire diversity was quantified with Shannon entropy, accounting for clonal size distribution. The Gini-Simpson index (Simpson_1-D) served as the measure of how unequally clonotypes were distributed. TCRdb limited this immuneACCESS table to in-frame rearrangements with V and J called. A share of clones is missing; checked studies link under half to unresolved V genes, and the rest is unexplained. V and J calls plus clone size are reproduced from that table; the DNA served to infer D and trimming. For this sample there are tens of thousands of clones; roughly 93% appear just once. About 0.7% of the sample rests with the top ten.

This TCR was sampled from a human patient with POMP-related autoinflammation and immune dysregulation (PRAID). After a transplant, certain T cells may trace back to the graft donor. The material was CD4+ T cells from PBMCs, obtained after stem cell transplantation. The V and J genes are TRBV11-1 and TRBJ1-2, with the D gene not clear enough to name. The CDR3 region reads CASSFPGNYGYTF. The DNA sequence follows: TGTGCCAGCAGCTTCCCGGGGAACTATGGCTACACCTTC.